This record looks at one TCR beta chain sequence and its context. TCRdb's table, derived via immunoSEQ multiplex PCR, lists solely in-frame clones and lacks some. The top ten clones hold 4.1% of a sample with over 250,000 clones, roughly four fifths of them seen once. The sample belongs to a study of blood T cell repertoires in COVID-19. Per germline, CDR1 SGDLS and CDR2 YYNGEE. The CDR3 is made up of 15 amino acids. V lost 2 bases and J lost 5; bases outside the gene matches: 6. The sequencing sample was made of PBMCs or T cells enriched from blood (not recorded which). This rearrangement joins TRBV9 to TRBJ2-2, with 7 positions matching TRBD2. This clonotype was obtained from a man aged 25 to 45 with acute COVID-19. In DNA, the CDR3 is TGTGCCAGCAGCGTTTTGCGGGAGTCGACCGGGGAGCTGTTTTTT. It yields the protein CASSVLRESTGELFF.